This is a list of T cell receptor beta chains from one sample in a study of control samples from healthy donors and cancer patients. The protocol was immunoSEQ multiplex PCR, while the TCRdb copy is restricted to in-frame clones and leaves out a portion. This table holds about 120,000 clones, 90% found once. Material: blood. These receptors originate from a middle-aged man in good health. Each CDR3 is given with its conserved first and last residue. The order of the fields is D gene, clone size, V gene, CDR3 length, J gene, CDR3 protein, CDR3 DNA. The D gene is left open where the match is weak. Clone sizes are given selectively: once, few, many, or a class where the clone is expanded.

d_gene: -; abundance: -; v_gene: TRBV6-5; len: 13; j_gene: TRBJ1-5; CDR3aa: CANGGGTNQPQHF; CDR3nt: TGTGCCAATGGGGGGGGGACAAATCAGCCCCAGCATTTT
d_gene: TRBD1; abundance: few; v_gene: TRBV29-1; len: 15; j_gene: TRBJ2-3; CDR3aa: CSVPNSGGATDTQYF; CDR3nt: TGCAGCGTGCCTAACTCAGGGGGTGCTACAGATACGCAGTATTTT
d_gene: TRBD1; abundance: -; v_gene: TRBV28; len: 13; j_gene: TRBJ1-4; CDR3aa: CASIRGGDEKLFF; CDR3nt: TGTGCCAGCATACGAGGGGGCGATGAAAAACTGTTTTTT
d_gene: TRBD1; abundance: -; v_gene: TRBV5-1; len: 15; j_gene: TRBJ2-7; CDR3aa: CASSLGPGGSYEQYF; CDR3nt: TGCGCCAGCAGCTTGGGGCCAGGGGGCTCCTACGAGCAGTACTTC
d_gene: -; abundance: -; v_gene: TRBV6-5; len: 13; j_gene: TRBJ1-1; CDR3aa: CASSTTVGTEAFF; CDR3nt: TGTGCCAGCAGTACGACAGTAGGGACTGAAGCTTTCTTT
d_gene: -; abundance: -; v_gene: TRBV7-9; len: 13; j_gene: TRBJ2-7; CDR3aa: CASSSDKYYEQYF; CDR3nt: TGTGCCAGCAGCTCCGACAAGTACTACGAGCAGTACTTC
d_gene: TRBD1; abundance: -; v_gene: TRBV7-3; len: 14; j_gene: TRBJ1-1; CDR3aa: CASSRNTGGTEAFF; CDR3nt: TGTGCCAGCAGCCGTAATACAGGGGGCACTGAAGCTTTCTTT
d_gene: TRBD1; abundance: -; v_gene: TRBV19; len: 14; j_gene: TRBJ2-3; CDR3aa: CATHDRGQSDTQYF; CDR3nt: TGTGCCACCCATGACAGGGGGCAGTCAGATACGCAGTATTTT
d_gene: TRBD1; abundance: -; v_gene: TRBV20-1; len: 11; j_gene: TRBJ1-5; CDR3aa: CRTGGNQPQHF; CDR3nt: TGCCGCACAGGGGGGAATCAGCCCCAGCATTTT
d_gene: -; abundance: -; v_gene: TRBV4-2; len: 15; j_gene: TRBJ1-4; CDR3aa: CASSQVSGENEKLFF; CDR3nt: TGTGCCAGCAGCCAAGTATCGGGTGAAAATGAAAAACTGTTTTTT
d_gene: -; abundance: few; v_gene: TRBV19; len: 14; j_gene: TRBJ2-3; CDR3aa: CASSIQGKQDTQYF; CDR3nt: TGTGCCAGTAGTATACAGGGGAAACAGGATACGCAGTATTTT
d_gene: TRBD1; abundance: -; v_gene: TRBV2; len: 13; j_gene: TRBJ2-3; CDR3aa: CASRRDSLDTQYF; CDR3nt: TGTGCCAGCCGCCGGGACAGCCTAGATACGCAGTATTTT
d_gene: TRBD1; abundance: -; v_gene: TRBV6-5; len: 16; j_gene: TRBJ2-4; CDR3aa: CASSYGGVGDRNIQYF; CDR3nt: TGTGCCAGCAGTTACGGAGGTGTAGGGGACAGGAACATTCAGTACTTC
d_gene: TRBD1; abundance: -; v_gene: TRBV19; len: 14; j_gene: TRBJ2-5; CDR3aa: CASSPGTGGETQYF; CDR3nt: TGTGCCAGTAGCCCAGGGACAGGGGGAGAGACCCAGTACTTC
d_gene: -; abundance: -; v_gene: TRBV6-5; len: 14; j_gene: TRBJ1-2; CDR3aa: CASSYYGSNYGYTF; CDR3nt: TGTGCCAGCAGTTACTATGGATCTAACTATGGCTACACCTTC
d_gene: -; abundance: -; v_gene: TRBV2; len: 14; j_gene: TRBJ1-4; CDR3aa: CASRGDGFYEKLFF; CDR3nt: TGTGCCAGCAGGGGGGACGGTTTTTATGAAAAACTGTTTTTT
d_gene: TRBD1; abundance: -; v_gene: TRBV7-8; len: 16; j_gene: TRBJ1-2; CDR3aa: CASSLEGQGSDYGYTF; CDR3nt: TGTGCCAGCAGCTTAGAGGGACAGGGGAGCGACTATGGCTACACCTTC
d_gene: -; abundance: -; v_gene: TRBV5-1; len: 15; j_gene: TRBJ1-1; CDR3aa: CASSLRDTGNTEAFF; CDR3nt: TGCGCCAGCAGCCTCCGGGACACCGGGAACACTGAAGCTTTCTTT
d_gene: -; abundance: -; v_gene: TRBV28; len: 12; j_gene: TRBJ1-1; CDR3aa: CASRNGYTEAFF; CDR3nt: TGTGCCAGCAGAAACGGGTATACTGAAGCTTTCTTT
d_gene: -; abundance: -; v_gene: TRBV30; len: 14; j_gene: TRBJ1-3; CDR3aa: CAWSTGGSGNTIYF; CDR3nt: TGTGCCTGGAGTACCGGCGGCTCTGGAAACACCATATATTTT
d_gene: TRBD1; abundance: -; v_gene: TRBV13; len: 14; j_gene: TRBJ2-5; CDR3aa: CASSARTGKETQYF; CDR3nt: TGTGCCAGCAGCGCCAGGACAGGGAAAGAGACCCAGTACTTC
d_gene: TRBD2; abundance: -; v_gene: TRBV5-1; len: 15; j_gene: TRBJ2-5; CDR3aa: CASSWWTSGGETQYF; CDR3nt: TGCGCCAGCAGCTGGTGGACTAGCGGGGGAGAGACCCAGTACTTC
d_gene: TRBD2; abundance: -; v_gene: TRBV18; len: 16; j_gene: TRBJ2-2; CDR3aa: CASSAQRGPNTGELFF; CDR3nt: TGTGCCAGCTCAGCCCAGCGGGGACCGAACACCGGGGAGCTGTTTTTT
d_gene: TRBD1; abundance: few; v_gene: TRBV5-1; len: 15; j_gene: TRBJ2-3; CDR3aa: CASSLERGRADTQYF; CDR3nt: TGCGCCAGCAGCTTGGAGAGGGGGCGCGCAGATACGCAGTATTTT
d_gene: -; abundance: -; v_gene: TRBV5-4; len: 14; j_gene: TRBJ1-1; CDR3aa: CASSPGGRNTEAFF; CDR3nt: TGTGCCAGCAGCCCAGGAGGACGGAACACTGAAGCTTTCTTT
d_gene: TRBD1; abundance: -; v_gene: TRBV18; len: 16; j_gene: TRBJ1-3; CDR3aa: CASSSGQVNSGNTIYF; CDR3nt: TGTGCCAGCTCATCAGGACAGGTGAACTCTGGAAACACCATATATTTT
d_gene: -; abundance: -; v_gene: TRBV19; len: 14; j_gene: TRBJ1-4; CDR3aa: CASSQPGAGRKLFF; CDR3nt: TGTGCCAGTAGTCAACCGGGGGCAGGAAGAAAACTGTTTTTT
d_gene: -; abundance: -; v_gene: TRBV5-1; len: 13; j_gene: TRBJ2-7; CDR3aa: CASIGPSGYEQYF; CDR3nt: TGCGCCAGCATCGGGCCTTCGGGGTACGAGCAGTACTTC
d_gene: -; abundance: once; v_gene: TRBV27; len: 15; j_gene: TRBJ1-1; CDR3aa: CASSLSRRGDTEAFF; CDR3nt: TGTGCCAGCAGTTTATCGAGGAGGGGAGACACTGAAGCTTTCTTT
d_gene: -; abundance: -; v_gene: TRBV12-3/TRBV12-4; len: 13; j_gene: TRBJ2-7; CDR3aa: CASSEFTGREQYF; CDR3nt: TGTGCCAGCAGTGAATTTACAGGGCGCGAGCAGTACTTC
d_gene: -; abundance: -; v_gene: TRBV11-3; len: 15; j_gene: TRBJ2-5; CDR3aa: CASSLDRGPQETQYF; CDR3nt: TGTGCCAGCAGCTTAGATCGAGGCCCCCAAGAGACCCAGTACTTC
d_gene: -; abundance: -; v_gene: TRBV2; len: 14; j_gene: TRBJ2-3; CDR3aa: CASSPETHTDTQYF; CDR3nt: TGTGCCAGCAGCCCCGAGACCCACACAGATACGCAGTATTTT
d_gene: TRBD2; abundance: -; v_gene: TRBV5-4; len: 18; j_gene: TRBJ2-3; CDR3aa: CASSPNSGGALSTDTQYF; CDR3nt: TGTGCCAGCAGCCCTAATAGCGGGGGAGCCCTTAGCACAGATACGCAGTATTTT
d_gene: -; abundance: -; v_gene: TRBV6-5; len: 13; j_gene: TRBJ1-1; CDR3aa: CASSQQDNTEAFF; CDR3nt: TGTGCCAGCAGTCAACAGGACAACACTGAAGCTTTCTTT
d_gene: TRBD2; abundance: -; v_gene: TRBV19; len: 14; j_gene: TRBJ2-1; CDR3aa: CASSIRLAGNEQFF; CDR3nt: TGTGCCAGTAGTATCCGACTAGCAGGCAATGAGCAGTTCTTC
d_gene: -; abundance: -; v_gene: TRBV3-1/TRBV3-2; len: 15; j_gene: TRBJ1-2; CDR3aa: CASSQGILLDGGYTF; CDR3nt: TGTGCCAGCAGCCAAGGAATCCTTCTCGATGGAGGCTACACCTTC
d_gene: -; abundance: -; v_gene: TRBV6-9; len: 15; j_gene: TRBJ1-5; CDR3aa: CASSHNSGFYQPQHF; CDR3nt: TGTGCCAGCAGTCATAATTCAGGGTTCTATCAGCCCCAGCATTTT
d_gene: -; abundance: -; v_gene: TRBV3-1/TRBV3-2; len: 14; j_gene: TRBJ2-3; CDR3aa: CASTRRGYTDTQYF; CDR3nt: TGTGCCAGCACCCGGCGCGGGTACACAGATACGCAGTATTTT
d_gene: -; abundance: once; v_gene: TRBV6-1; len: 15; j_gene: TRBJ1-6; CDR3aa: CASSERTGAFSPLHF; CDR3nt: TGTGCCAGCAGTGAACGAACGGGCGCCTTTTCACCCCTCCACTTT
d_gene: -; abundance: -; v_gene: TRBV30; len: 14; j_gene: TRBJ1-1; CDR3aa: CAWSPGPMNTEAFF; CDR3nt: TGTGCCTGGAGTCCGGGCCCTATGAACACTGAAGCTTTCTTT
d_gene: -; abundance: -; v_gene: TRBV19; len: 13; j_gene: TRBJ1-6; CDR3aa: CASSGQTNSPLHF; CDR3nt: TGTGCCAGTAGTGGGCAGACCAATTCACCCCTCCACTTT
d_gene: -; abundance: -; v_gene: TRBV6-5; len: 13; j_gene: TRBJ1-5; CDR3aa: CASSSASNQPQHF; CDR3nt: TGTGCCAGCAGCTCCGCTAGCAATCAGCCCCAGCATTTT
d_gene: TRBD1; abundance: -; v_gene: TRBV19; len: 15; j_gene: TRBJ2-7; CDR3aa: CASSTPGQGRVEQYF; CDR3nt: TGTGCCAGTAGTACCCCCGGACAGGGAAGGGTCGAGCAGTACTTC
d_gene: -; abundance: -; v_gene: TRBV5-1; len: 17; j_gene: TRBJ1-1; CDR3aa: CASSLGVGGSGNTEAFF; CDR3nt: TGCGCCAGCAGCTTGGGAGTGGGGGGCTCGGGGAACACTGAAGCTTTCTTT
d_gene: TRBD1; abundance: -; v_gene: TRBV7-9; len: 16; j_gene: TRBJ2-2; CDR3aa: CASSLTGGWHTGELFF; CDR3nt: TGTGCCAGCAGCTTAACAGGGGGCTGGCACACCGGGGAGCTGTTTTTT
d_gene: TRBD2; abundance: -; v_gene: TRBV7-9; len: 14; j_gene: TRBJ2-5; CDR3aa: CASSLRAGLETQYF; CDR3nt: TGTGCCAGCAGCTTACGAGCGGGGTTAGAGACCCAGTACTTC